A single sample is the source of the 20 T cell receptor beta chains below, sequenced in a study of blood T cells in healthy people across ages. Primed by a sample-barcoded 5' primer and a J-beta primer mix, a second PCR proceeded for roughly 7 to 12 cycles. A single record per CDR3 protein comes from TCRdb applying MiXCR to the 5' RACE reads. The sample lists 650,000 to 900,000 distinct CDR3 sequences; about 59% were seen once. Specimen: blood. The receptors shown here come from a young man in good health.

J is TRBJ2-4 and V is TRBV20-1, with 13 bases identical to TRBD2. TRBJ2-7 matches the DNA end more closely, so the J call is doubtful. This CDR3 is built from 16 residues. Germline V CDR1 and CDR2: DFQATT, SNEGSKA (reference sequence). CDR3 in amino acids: CSARGWGTSGDYEQYF. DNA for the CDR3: TGCAGTGCTAGAGGTTGGGGGACTAGCGGGGACTACGAGCAGTACTTC.

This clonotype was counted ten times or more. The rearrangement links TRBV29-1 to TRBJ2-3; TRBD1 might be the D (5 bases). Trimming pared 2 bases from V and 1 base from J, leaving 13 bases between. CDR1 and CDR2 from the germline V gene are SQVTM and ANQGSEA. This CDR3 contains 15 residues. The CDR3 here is CSVELSGRGTDTQYF. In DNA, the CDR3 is TGCAGCGTTGAATTATCGGGCAGGGGCACAGATACGCAGTATTTT.

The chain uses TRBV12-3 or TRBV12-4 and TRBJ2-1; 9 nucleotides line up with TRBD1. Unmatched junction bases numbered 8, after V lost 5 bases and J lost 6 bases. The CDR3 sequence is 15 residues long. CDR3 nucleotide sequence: TGTGCCAGCAGTGACCGGGACAGGGACCCCAATGAGCAGTTCTTC. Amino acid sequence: CASSDRDRDPNEQFF.

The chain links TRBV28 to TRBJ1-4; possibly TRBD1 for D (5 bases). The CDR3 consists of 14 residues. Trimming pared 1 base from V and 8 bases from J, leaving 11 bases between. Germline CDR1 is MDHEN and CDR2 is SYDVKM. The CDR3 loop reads CASSLLWGGEKLFF. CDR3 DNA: TGTGCCAGCAGTTTATTATGGGGGGGAGAAAAACTGTTTTTT.

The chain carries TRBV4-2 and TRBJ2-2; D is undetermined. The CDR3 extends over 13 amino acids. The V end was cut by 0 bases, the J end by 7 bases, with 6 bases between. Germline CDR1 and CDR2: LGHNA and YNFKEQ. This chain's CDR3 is CASSQDQGGELFF. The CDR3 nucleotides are TGTGCCAGCAGCCAAGATCAAGGCGGGGAGCTGTTTTTT.

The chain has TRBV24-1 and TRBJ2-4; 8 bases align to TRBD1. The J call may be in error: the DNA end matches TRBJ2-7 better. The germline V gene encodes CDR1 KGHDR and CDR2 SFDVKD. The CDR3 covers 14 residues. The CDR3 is CATSAPGGGYEQYF. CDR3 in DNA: TGTGCCACCAGTGCCCCAGGGGGCGGTTACGAGCAGTACTTC.

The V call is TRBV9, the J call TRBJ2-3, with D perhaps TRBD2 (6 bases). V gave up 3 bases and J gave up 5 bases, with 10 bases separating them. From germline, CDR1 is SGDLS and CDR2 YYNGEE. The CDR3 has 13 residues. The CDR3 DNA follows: TGTGCCAGCAGCGGAGAGGGAGGAGATACGCAGTATTTT. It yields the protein CASSGEGGDTQYF. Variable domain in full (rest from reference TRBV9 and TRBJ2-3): DSGVTQTPKHLITATGQRVTLRCSPRSGDLSVYWYQQSLDQGLQFLIQYYNGEERAKGNILERFSAQQFPDLHSELNLSSLELGDSALYFCASSGEGGDTQYFGPGTRLTVL.

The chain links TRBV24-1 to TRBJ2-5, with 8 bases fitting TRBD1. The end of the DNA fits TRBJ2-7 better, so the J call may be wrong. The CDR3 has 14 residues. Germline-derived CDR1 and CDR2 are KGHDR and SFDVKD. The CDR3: CATSAADRAGEQYF. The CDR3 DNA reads TGTGCCACCAGTGCCGCGGACAGGGCTGGCGAGCAGTACTTC.

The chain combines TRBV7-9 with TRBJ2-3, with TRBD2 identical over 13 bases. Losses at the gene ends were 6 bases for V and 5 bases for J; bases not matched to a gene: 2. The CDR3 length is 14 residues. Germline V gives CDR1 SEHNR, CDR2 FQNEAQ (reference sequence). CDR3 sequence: CASSRTSGGDTQYF. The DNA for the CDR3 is TGTGCCAGCAGTCGGACTAGCGGGGGAGATACGCAGTATTTT.

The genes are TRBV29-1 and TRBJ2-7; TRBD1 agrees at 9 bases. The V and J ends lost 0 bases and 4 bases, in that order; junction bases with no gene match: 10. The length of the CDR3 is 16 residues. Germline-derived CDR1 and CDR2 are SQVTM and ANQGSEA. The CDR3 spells CSVEELDRGAPYEQYF. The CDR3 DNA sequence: TGCAGCGTTGAAGAACTGGACAGGGGCGCCCCTTACGAGCAGTACTTC.

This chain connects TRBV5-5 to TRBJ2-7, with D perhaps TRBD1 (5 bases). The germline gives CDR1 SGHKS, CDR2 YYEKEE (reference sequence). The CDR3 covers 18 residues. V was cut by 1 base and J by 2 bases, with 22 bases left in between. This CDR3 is CASSLYFSSRDRTYEQYF. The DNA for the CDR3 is TGTGCCAGCAGCTTGTATTTCTCGTCGAGAGACAGAACCTACGAGCAGTACTTC.

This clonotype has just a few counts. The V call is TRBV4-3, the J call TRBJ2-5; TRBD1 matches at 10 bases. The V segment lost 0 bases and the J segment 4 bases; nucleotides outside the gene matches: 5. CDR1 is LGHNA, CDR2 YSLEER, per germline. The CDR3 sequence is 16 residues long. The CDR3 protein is CASSQEYGQGGETQYF. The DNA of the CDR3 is TGCGCCAGCAGCCAAGAGTATGGACAGGGGGGAGAGACCCAGTACTTC.

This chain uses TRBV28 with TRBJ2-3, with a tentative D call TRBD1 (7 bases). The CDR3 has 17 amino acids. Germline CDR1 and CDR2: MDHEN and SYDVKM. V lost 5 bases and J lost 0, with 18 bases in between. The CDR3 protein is CASSDPQGRRSTDTQYF. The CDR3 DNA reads TGTGCCAGCAGTGACCCACAGGGGAGGCGAAGCACAGATACGCAGTATTTT.

In nucleotides, the CDR3 is TGTGCCAGCAGCTTAGTGGGGGCAGGGGACACTGAAGCTTTCTTT. It translates to CASSLVGAGDTEAFF. The chain employs TRBV7-2 and TRBJ1-1; possibly TRBD1 for D (6 bases). From germline, CDR1 is SGHTA and CDR2 FQGNSA. The CDR3 is 15 residues long. Trimming left V 1 base short and J 3 bases short, with 12 bases between. Together with reference TRBV7-2 and TRBJ1-1, the CDR3 gives the full variable domain: GAGVSQSPSNKVTEKGKDVELRCDPISGHTALYWYRQSLGQGLEFLIYFQGNSAPDKSGLPSDRFSAERTGGSVSTLTIQRTQQEDSAVYLCASSLVGAGDTEAFFGQGTRLTVV.

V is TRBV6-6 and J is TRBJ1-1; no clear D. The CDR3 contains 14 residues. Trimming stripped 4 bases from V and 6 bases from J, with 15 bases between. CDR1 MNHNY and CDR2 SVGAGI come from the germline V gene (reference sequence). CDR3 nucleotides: TGTGCCAGCAGTTTCCACAGCGATGGGGCTGAAGCTTTCTTT. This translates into CASSFHSDGAEAFF.

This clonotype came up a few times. The CDR3 DNA reads TGTGCCAGCAAACCGGCCCCGGGTGGCAATGAGCAGTTCTTC. Translating gives CASKPAPGGNEQFF. This chain connects TRBV25-1 to TRBJ2-1; D is unclear. Trimming cost V 7 bases and J 6 bases, with 16 bases left between them. This CDR3 has 14 amino acids. CDR1 MGHDK and CDR2 SYGVNS come from the germline V gene. Looking up the rest from reference TRBV25-1 and TRBJ2-1 gives the full variable domain: EADIYQTPRYLVIGTGKKITLECSQTMGHDKMYWYQQDPGMELHLIHYSYGVNSTEKGDLSSESTVSRIRTEHFPLTLESARPSHTSQYLCASKPAPGGNEQFFGPGTRLTVL.

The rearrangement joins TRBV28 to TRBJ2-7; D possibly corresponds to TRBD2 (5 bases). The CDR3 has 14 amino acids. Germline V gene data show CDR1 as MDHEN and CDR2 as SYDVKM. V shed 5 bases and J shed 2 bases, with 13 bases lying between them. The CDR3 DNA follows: TGTGCCAGCAGTCCCCTTCCGGGGACCTACGAGCAGTACTTC. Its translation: CASSPLPGTYEQYF.

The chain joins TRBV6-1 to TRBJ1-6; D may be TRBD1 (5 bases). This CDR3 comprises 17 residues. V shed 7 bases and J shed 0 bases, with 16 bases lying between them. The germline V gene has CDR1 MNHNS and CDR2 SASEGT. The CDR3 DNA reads TGTGCCAGCAACCGGGACGGTCCTACCTCCTATAATTCACCCCTCCACTTT. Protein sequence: CASNRDGPTSYNSPLHF.

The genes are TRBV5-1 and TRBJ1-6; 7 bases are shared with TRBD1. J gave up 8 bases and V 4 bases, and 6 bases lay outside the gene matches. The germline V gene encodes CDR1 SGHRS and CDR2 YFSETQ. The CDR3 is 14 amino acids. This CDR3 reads CASSATGMDSPLHF. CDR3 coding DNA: TGCGCCAGCAGCGCGACAGGGATGGATTCACCCCTCCACTTT.

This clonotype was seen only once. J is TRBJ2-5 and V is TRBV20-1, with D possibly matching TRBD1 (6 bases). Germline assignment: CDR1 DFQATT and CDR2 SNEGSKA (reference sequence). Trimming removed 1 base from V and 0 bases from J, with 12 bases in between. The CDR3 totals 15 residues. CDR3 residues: CSARALDRDQETQYF. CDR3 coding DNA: TGCAGTGCTAGAGCCTTGGACAGAGACCAAGAGACCCAGTACTTC.